This T cell receptor (beta chain) was sequenced during a study of blood T cell repertoires in COVID-19. This CDR3 region has 15 residues. Germline V gives CDR1 ENHRY, CDR2 SYGVKD. Deletions cut 0 bases from V and 5 bases from J, with 14 bases between. Profiling relied on immunoSEQ multiplex PCR, and the TCRdb table lists in-frame clones only, not all of them. This sample carries 100,000 to 120,000 clones, around nine tenths of them seen once, and the ten largest clones take about 3%. The source of this sequence is a woman between 45 and 60 years old with acute or convalescent COVID-19. Material for sequencing was peripheral blood. V gene TRBV10-3 combines with J gene TRBJ2-7, with no clear D. CDR3 DNA sequence: TGTGCCATCAGTGAGTCGAAACTCGTTAGCCACGAGCAGTACTTC. Protein sequence: CAISESKLVSHEQYF.